This TCR beta chain originates from a study of blood T cell repertoires in COVID-19. Study at large: The analysed material was cDNA or gDNA that came from T cells, B-cell-depleted T cells, or PBMCs.

The CDR3 runs to 14 residues. V gave up 4 bases and J gave up 5 bases; unmatched junction bases: 2. Germline-derived CDR1 and CDR2 are KGHDR and SFDVKD. Per the original methods: Reference gene primer amplification gave estimated nucleated cell counts. Generated by immunoSEQ multiplex PCR, the TCRdb table keeps only in-frame clones and is missing some. V and J calls and clone size come straight from that table; D and trimming were deduced from the DNA. The sample has approximately 150,000 clones, roughly 86% seen once. The rearrangement links TRBV24-1 to TRBJ2-1, with TRBD1 identical over 9 bases. Sequenced: peripheral blood. This TCR was sampled from a woman aged 55-75 years who had recovered from COVID-19. DNA for the CDR3: TGTGCCACCAGTGAGACAGGGGGGAACAATGAGCAGTTCTTC. Translation gives CATSETGGNNEQFF.